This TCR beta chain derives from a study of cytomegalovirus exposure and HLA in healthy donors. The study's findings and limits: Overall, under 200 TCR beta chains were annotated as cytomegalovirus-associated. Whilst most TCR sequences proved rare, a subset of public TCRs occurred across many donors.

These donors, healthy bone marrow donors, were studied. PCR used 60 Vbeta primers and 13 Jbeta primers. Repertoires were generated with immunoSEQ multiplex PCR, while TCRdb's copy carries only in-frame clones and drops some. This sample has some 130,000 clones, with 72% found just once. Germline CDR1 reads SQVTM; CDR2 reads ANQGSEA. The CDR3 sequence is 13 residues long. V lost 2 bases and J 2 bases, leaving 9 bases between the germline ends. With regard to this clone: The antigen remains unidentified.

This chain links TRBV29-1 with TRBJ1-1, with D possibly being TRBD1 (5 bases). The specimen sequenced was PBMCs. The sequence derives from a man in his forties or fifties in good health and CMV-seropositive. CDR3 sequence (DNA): TGCAGCGTTGAATGGGGCTTTAACACTGAAGCTTTCTTT. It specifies CSVEWGFNTEAFF.